The next 12 T cell receptor beta chains were all read from a single sample in a study of cytomegalovirus exposure and HLA in healthy donors. Researchers ran the PCR with 60 Vbeta and 13 Jbeta primers. TCRdb's copy holds only in-frame clones and misses some; the assay was immunoSEQ multiplex PCR. Of roughly 150,000 clones listed, about 88% are singletons. The sequencing input was PBMCs. These receptors were collected from a woman in her late teens or twenties in good health and CMV-seronegative.

The rearrangement joins TRBV30 to TRBJ1-2; 8 nucleotides align to TRBD1. The CDR3 length is 14 residues. CDR1 and CDR2 from the germline V gene are GTSNPN and SVGIG (reference sequence). Unmatched junction bases numbered 8, after V lost 0 bases and J lost 8 bases. The CDR3 bases are TGTGCCTGGAGTGTAGGTCCAGGGGGCGTAGGCTACACCTTC. Translating it yields CAWSVGPGGVGYTF.

The rearrangement joins TRBV5-1 to TRBJ2-1, with D possibly matching TRBD2 (7 bases). This CDR3 comprises 15 residues. Between the trimmed V and J ends, which lost 0 bases and 2 bases, there was a span of 9 bases. Germline loops: CDR1 SGHRS, CDR2 YFSETQ. The CDR3 here is CASSLGGGAYNEQFF. The CDR3 DNA sequence: TGCGCCAGCAGCTTGGGAGGGGGGGCCTACAATGAGCAGTTCTTC.

The chain combines TRBV10-1 with TRBJ2-1; 7 bases map to TRBD2. The V and J ends lost 2 bases and 5 bases, in that order; junction bases with no gene match: 3. Germline CDR1 and CDR2: WNHNN and SYGVQD (reference sequence). The CDR3 has 14 amino acids. DNA of the CDR3: TGCGCCAGCAGTGAGGTGCTAGCGGACAATGAGCAGTTCTTC. It is translated as CASSEVLADNEQFF.

V usage is TRBV7-6 and J usage is TRBJ2-2, with 8 bases matching TRBD2. The CDR3 length is 15 residues. Germline CDR1 SGHVS, CDR2 FNYEAQ. The ends lost 5 bases at V and 4 bases at J; junction bases unmatched: 6. The CDR3 sequence: CASSPPGGGTGELFF. The CDR3 DNA reads as TGTGCCAGCAGCCCGCCGGGAGGGGGCACCGGGGAGCTGTTTTTT.

The chain is built from TRBV7-2 and TRBJ1-5; D is uncertain. V lost 1 base to trimming and J lost 2 bases, with 6 bases between them. The germline gives CDR1 SGHTA, CDR2 FQGNSA. CDR3 length equals 14 residues. The CDR3 bases are TGTGCCAGCAGCTTAGTCGGGGGCAATCAGCCCCAGCATTTT. Its translation is CASSLVGGNQPQHF.

In DNA, the CDR3 is TGTGCCAGCAGCCCGGCGATGGGCCCCTACGAGCAGTACTTC. Amino acid sequence: CASSPAMGPYEQYF. The chain employs TRBV7-3 and TRBJ2-7; D is uncertain. The CDR3 extends over 14 amino acids. V was shortened by 5 bases and J by 2 bases, with 13 bases between the two germline ends. From germline, CDR1 is SGHTA and CDR2 FQGTGA. Based on the CDR3 plus reference TRBV7-3 and TRBJ2-7, the full variable domain is GAGVSQTPSNKVTEKGKYVELRCDPISGHTALYWYRQSLGQGPEFLIYFQGTGAADDSGLPNDRFFAVRPEGSVSTLKIQRTERGDSAVYLCASSPAMGPYEQYFGPGTRLTVT.

The V call is TRBV4-2, the J call TRBJ1-1; TRBD1 aligns across 10 bases. Per the germline V gene, CDR1 is LGHNA and CDR2 is YNFKEQ. The CDR3 runs 14 residues. Unmatched junction bases numbered 3, after V lost 4 bases and J lost 4 bases. The chain's CDR3 is CASSRGTGATEAFF. CDR3 nucleotide sequence: TGTGCCAGCAGCCGAGGGACAGGGGCCACTGAAGCTTTCTTT.

This clone was seen only once. The chain has TRBV18 and TRBJ2-7; D is uncertain. The V and J ends lost 5 bases and 5 bases respectively, with 16 bases between them. This CDR3 is 14 amino acids long. Per the germline V gene, CDR1 is KGHSH and CDR2 is LQKENI. The CDR3 bases are TGTGCCAGCTCAAATGGCCTAGATGTCGACGAGCAGTACTTC. This codes for CASSNGLDVDEQYF.

This chain joins TRBV4-1 and TRBJ2-7, with TRBD2 identical over 10 bases. In germline, CDR1 is MGHRA, CDR2 YSYEKL. The junction had 10 bases not matched to a gene; V was cut back by 3 bases and J by 2 bases. The CDR3 length is 17 residues. CDR3 sequence: CASSHTSSGGSTYEQYF. In DNA form, the CDR3 reads TGCGCCAGCAGCCATACCAGTAGCGGGGGGTCCACCTACGAGCAGTACTTC.

This sequence joins TRBV10-3 and TRBJ2-7; unclear D gene. CDR1 is ENHRY and CDR2 is SYGVKD in the germline V gene. This CDR3 has 15 residues. V was clipped by 4 bases and J by 1 base, with 14 bases between them. CDR3 DNA: TGTGCCATCAGTGCGGCAGGTCTTTCGTCCTACGAGCAGTACTTC. Translating it yields CAISAAGLSSYEQYF.

The chain combines TRBV12-5 with TRBJ1-2, with 8 bases fitting TRBD1. This CDR3 region has 15 residues. CDR1 LGHNT and CDR2 FRNRAP come from the germline V gene. J was trimmed by 3 bases and V by 3 bases; bases with no gene match: 6. The CDR3 DNA sequence: TGTGCTAGTGGTTTATCAGGACAGGGATACTATGGCTACACCTTC. It is translated as CASGLSGQGYYGYTF. Full variable domain (missing parts from reference TRBV12-5 and TRBJ1-2): DARVTQTPRHKVTEMGQEVTMRCQPILGHNTVFWYRQTMMQGLELLAYFRNRAPLDDSGMPKDRFSAEMPDATLATLKIQPSEPRDSAVYFCASGLSGQGYYGYTFGSGTRLTVV.

The V call is TRBV2, the J call TRBJ2-1; D unclear. The V gene's germline CDR1 is SNHLY and CDR2 FYNNEI. This CDR3 comprises 15 residues. V was pared by 3 bases and J by 2 bases, with 11 bases between. The DNA for the CDR3 is TGTGCCAGCAGTGACATCCCAGGCCCCTACAATGAGCAGTTCTTC. Amino acids: CASSDIPGPYNEQFF.